This TCR beta chain was sequenced for a study of blood T cells in healthy people across ages. General study results and limits: Naive T cell percentage showed a strong correlation with the diversity of TCR beta.

The second PCR ran about 6 to 12 cycles with a sample-barcoded 5' primer and J-beta primers. Each of the cDNA molecules was tagged by a template-switch adaptor with 12 random nucleotides. TCRdb re-called the 5' RACE reads through MiXCR, storing one row per CDR3 protein. The sample records 1.6 million or so distinct CDR3 sequences, roughly a third being singletons. As concerns this clonotype: The target antigen is unknown. The junction does not match germline at one end; this may be a read error.

The germline V gene has CDR1 SEHNR and CDR2 FQNEAQ (reference sequence). This CDR3 is 15 amino acids long. Specimen: blood. This chain connects TRBV7-9 to TRBJ2-7; D call uncertain. The origin of this receptor is a woman in her twenties or thirties in good health. The CDR3 loop reads CASAPSTARPYKQYF. In DNA form, the CDR3 reads TGTGCCAGCGCGCCCTCCACCGCGAGGCCCTACAAGCAGTACTTC.